This is a list of T cell receptor beta chains from one sample in a study of post-analysis software for immune sequencing data. TCRdb fed the PCR reads into MiXCR, producing one record per CDR3 protein. The table includes hundreds of thousands of distinct CDR3 sequences, roughly 45% detected once. The specimen was blood. All receptors derive from a girl aged 5 to 17 with multiple sclerosis. Each CDR3 is given with its conserved first and last residue. Each record gives: D gene, clone size, V gene, J gene, CDR3 DNA, CDR3 protein. D genes are given only for firm matches. Size tells how often a clone was seen (once, few, many) or the class of an expanded clone, and some rows leave it out.

D: NA
size: NA
V: TRBV20-1
J: TRBJ2-1
DNA: TGCAGTGCTAGTATGCAGGGATACGGCACAGCGGACAACTACAATGAGCAGTTCTTC
CDR3: CSASMQGYGTADNYNEQFF

D: NA
size: few
V: TRBV7-3
J: TRBJ2-6
DNA: TGTGCCAGCAGCCGGAGGGGTCGGGTTACAGGATCTGGGGCCAACGTCCTGACTTTC
CDR3: CASSRRGRVTGSGANVLTF

D: TRBD1
size: NA
V: TRBV20-1
J: TRBJ1-4
DNA: TGCAGTGCTAGAGGGCCAGGGGGTAATGAAAAACTGTTTTTT
CDR3: CSARGPGGNEKLFF

D: TRBD1
size: NA
V: TRBV6-2/TRBV6-3
J: TRBJ1-5
DNA: TGTGCCAGCAGTTACTCGAAGAACAGGGGAGGGCAGCCCCAGCATTTT
CDR3: CASSYSKNRGGQPQHF

D: TRBD1
size: NA
V: TRBV5-1
J: TRBJ2-3
DNA: TGCGCCAGTCAGACAGGGTCGGCAGATACGCAGTATTTT
CDR3: CASQTGSADTQYF

D: TRBD1
size: few
V: TRBV5-1
J: TRBJ2-5
DNA: TGCGCCAGCAGCGCCGACAGGGATGGGACCCAGTACTTC
CDR3: CASSADRDGTQYF

D: NA
size: few
V: TRBV6-1
J: TRBJ1-5
DNA: TGTGCCAGCAGAAAACACGGGTACAATCAGCCCCAGCATTTT
CDR3: CASRKHGYNQPQHF

D: TRBD1
size: few
V: TRBV4-1
J: TRBJ1-2
DNA: TGCGCCAGCAGCCCCCTAACCGGGACAGGGGAAAGCTATGGCTACACCTTC
CDR3: CASSPLTGTGESYGYTF

D: NA
size: NA
V: TRBV12-3/TRBV12-4
J: TRBJ2-5
DNA: TGTGCCAGCAGTTTAGGAGGATCCCCTAGTGGGGAGACCCAGTACTTC
CDR3: CASSLGGSPSGETQYF

D: NA
size: NA
V: TRBV6-4
J: TRBJ2-1
DNA: TGTGCCAGCAGTGACTCCCCCAGCTCCTACAATGAGCAGTTCTTC
CDR3: CASSDSPSSYNEQFF

D: NA
size: NA
V: TRBV20-1
J: TRBJ2-3
DNA: TGCAGTACTAGAAGGAGGGAGAGCACAGATACGCAGTATTTT
CDR3: CSTRRRESTDTQYF

D: TRBD1
size: NA
V: TRBV28
J: TRBJ2-5
DNA: TGTGCCAGCAGATTACAGGGGAGACTCAATGAGCAGTACTTC
CDR3: CASRLQGRLNEQYF

D: NA
size: NA
V: TRBV5-1
J: TRBJ2-5
DNA: TGCGCCAGCGCCCCGGCCGAGGTTGAGACCCAGTACTTC
CDR3: CASAPAEVETQYF

D: TRBD1
size: few
V: TRBV29-1
J: TRBJ2-7
DNA: TGCAGCGTTGTGGGGGACAGGTTGTACGAGCAGTACTTC
CDR3: CSVVGDRLYEQYF

D: TRBD2
size: NA
V: TRBV11-2
J: TRBJ2-5
DNA: TGTGCCAGCAGGGTCGGGACTAGGGAGACCCAGTACTTC
CDR3: CASRVGTRETQYF

D: NA
size: few
V: TRBV7-9
J: TRBJ2-3
DNA: TGTGCCAGCAGCTTCCACACAGATACGCAGTATTTT
CDR3: CASSFHTDTQYF

D: NA
size: NA
V: TRBV6-5
J: TRBJ1-2
DNA: TGTGCCAGCAGTTACGGAAATAACTATGGCTACACCTTC
CDR3: CASSYGNNYGYTF

D: NA
size: NA
V: TRBV6-2/TRBV6-3
J: TRBJ1-5
DNA: TGTGCCAGCACGACCCGGGGTTCGTATCAGCCCCAGCATTTT
CDR3: CASTTRGSYQPQHF

D: TRBD1
size: many
V: TRBV20-1
J: TRBJ2-7
DNA: TGCAGTGCTAGGAAGGGACAGGGTATTTACGAGCAGTACTTC
CDR3: CSARKGQGIYEQYF

D: TRBD1
size: NA
V: TRBV20-1
J: TRBJ2-5
DNA: TGCAGTGGGAGACAGGGTATAGAGACCCAGTACTTC
CDR3: CSGRQGIETQYF

D: NA
size: few
V: TRBV21-1
J: TRBJ2-2
DNA: TGTGCCAGCAGCAAGCAGGGGGCCCACACCGGGGAGCTGTTTTTT
CDR3: CASSKQGAHTGELFF

D: NA
size: NA
V: TRBV20-1
J: TRBJ2-5
DNA: TGCAGTGCTAGAGATCTTGGGGGCTACAATGAGCAGTACTTC
CDR3: CSARDLGGYNEQYF

D: TRBD2
size: few
V: TRBV6-1
J: TRBJ2-5
DNA: TGTGCCAGCAGTTCCGGGAGGAGGGAGACCCAGTACTTC
CDR3: CASSSGRRETQYF